The 13 T cell receptor beta chains in this list originate from one sample, sequenced in a study of shared clonotypes between healthy human individuals. Method: immunoSEQ multiplex PCR; TCRdb's copy keeps in-frame clones and lacks some. The sample comprises about 2.4 million clones, 93% of which are singletons, and around 0.37% rests with the top ten. Input material: naive CD4+ T cells from PBMCs. Subset in this sample: CD45RA+ positively selected. The receptor set was obtained from a man between 18 and 35 years old in good health. Some clones in this sample may be carry-over from other donors' samples.

The genes are TRBV6-1 and TRBJ1-1; 9 nucleotides line up with TRBD1. This CDR3 has 18 residues. J gave up 0 bases and V 4 bases, and 12 bases lay outside the gene matches. Germline-derived CDR1 and CDR2 are MNHNS and SASEGT. CDR3 in amino acids: CASSAPPGQGLLNTEAFF. The DNA of the CDR3 is TGTGCCAGCAGTGCCCCACCGGGACAGGGCCTTTTGAACACTGAAGCTTTCTTT.

This chain connects TRBV14 to TRBJ2-1; possible D gene TRBD1, 6 bases. The V end was cut by 1 base, the J end by 5 bases, with 12 bases between. Germline-derived CDR1 and CDR2 are SGHDN and FVKESK. This CDR3 spans 15 amino acids. CDR3 region: CASSQAGTHNNEQFF. CDR3 bases: TGTGCCAGCAGCCAAGCCGGGACACACAACAATGAGCAGTTCTTC.

The gene calls are TRBV29-1 and TRBJ2-7, with D possibly being TRBD1 (5 bases). The V gene's germline CDR1 is SQVTM and CDR2 ANQGSEA. Trimming pared 4 bases from V and 1 base from J, leaving 14 bases between. The CDR3 is made up of 14 amino acids. For the CDR3, the DNA is TGCAGCGTTGGGGAAGGGGCCCAATCCTACGAGCAGTACTTC. It codes for CSVGEGAQSYEQYF.

The J gene is TRBJ1-4, the V gene TRBV7-9; TRBD1 matches at 7 bases. V dropped 1 base and J dropped 11; count of bases not matched to a gene: 4. CDR3 size: 13 residues. Germline V gene lookup returns CDR1 SEHNR and CDR2 FQNEAQ (reference sequence). CDR3 in amino acids: CASSLVVQGKLFF. For the CDR3, the DNA is TGTGCCAGCAGCTTAGTAGTACAGGGGAAACTGTTTTTT.

V and J are TRBV18 and TRBJ2-4; D possibly corresponds to TRBD1 (6 bases). The V gene's germline CDR1 is KGHSH and CDR2 LQKENI. The CDR3 covers 15 residues. V lost 2 bases and J 9 bases, leaving 17 bases between the germline ends. CDR3 amino acids: CASSPGQLPERIQYF. The CDR3 DNA sequence: TGTGCCAGCTCACCAGGACAGCTCCCAGAGCGCATTCAGTACTTC.

The gene calls are TRBV6-6 and TRBJ1-3, with D maybe TRBD1 (6 bases). The V end lost 3 bases, the J end lost 2 bases, and 11 bases lay between the germline ends. The germline CDR1 and CDR2 sequences are MNHNY and SVGAGI (reference sequence). The length of the CDR3 is 15 residues. CDR3 coding DNA: TGTGCCAGCAGTTATCTGACAGGTGCTGGAAACACCATATATTTT. It specifies CASSYLTGAGNTIYF.

The chain employs TRBV11-1 and TRBJ2-7; D is unresolved. Germline-derived CDR1 and CDR2 are SGHAT and FQDESV (reference sequence). V lost 5 bases and J 4 bases, leaving 9 bases between the germline ends. The length of the CDR3 is 12 residues. The CDR3 DNA follows: TGTGCCAGCAGCAACGACCTTTACGAGCAGTACTTC. Amino acid sequence: CASSNDLYEQYF.

The chain recombines TRBV6-5 with TRBJ1-3; a possible D gene is TRBD1 (5 bases). CDR1 is MNHEY and CDR2 is SVGAGI in the germline V gene. The V and J ends lost 5 bases and 0 bases respectively, with 11 bases between them. CDR3 length: 15 residues. The CDR3 nucleotides read TGTGCCAGCAGTATAACAGGCGGCTCTGGAAACACCATATATTTT. Amino acids: CASSITGGSGNTIYF.

V usage is TRBV7-3 and J usage is TRBJ2-2; D unresolved. V lost 1 base to trimming and J lost 4 bases, with 10 bases between them. The CDR3 runs to 15 residues. Germline CDR1 SGHTA, CDR2 FQGTGA. The CDR3 is CASSLIAIPTGELFF. The CDR3, as DNA: TGTGCCAGCAGCTTAATCGCTATCCCCACCGGGGAGCTGTTTTTT.

The chain has TRBV9 and TRBJ2-3; TRBD1 agrees at 8 bases. Germline CDR1 reads SGDLS; CDR2 reads YYNGEE. CDR3 size: 15 residues. The junction had 5 bases not matched to a gene; V was cut back by 3 bases and J by 2 bases. The CDR3 coding sequence is TGTGCCAGCAGCGCATGGACAGGGACCACAGATACGCAGTATTTT. Translating it yields CASSAWTGTTDTQYF.

The rearrangement joins TRBV4-2 to TRBJ2-7; D uncertain. The CDR3 runs 16 residues. V shed 0 bases and J shed 2 bases, with 14 bases lying between them. Germline V gives CDR1 LGHNA, CDR2 YNFKEQ. The CDR3 DNA follows: TGTGCCAGCAGCCAAGATAGTGCAGGTACCCCCTACGAGCAGTACTTC. Translated: CASSQDSAGTPYEQYF.

The chain combines TRBV7-2 with TRBJ2-3; the D gene is possibly TRBD2 (6 bases). This CDR3 is built from 16 residues. V was pared by 8 bases and J by 0 bases, with 18 bases between. Per germline, CDR1 SGHTA and CDR2 FQGNSA. The DNA of the CDR3 is TGTGCCAGCGCTACTAGCTCCCAATTAAGCACAGATACGCAGTATTTT. It specifies CASATSSQLSTDTQYF.

The chain couples TRBV7-9 to TRBJ1-5, with 10 bases identical to TRBD1. The CDR3 has 13 amino acids. Trimming cost V 3 bases and J 9 bases; bases outside gene matches: 2. The germline V gene has CDR1 SEHNR and CDR2 FQNEAQ (reference sequence). In DNA form, the CDR3 reads TGTGCCAGCAGCTTGGGACAGGGGCGGCCCCAGCATTTT. Translation gives CASSLGQGRPQHF.